Following are 28 T cell receptor beta chains from one sample sequenced in a study of T-cell reconstitution after alpha-beta-depleted transplantation in children. Unique molecular identifiers were used to barcode this TCRbeta library. MiXCR, applied by TCRdb to the PCR reads, yields one record per CDR3 protein. The table lists about 260,000 distinct CDR3 sequences, approximately 8% of them singletons. The sequences come from PBMCs, mostly from graft donor cells, collected 180 days after TCRalphabeta/CD19-depleted stem cell transplant. The receptors derive from a male patient under 18 who had a stem cell transplant for acute lymphoblastic leukemia, so the T cells may come from the graft donor.

Ten or more counts support this clonotype. The chain couples TRBV20-1 to TRBJ2-1, with 13 bases aligning to TRBD2. The CDR3 is 16 residues long. Germline values: CDR1 DFQATT, CDR2 SNEGSKA (reference sequence). V lost 6 bases to trimming and J lost 0 bases; unmatched junction nucleotides: 5. As DNA, the CDR3 is TGCAGTGCCCTGACTAGCGGGGGGAGCTCCTACAATGAGCAGTTCTTC. As protein: CSALTSGGSSYNEQFF.

For this clonotype: It may be a read error: a sequence one base away is much more abundant. CDR3 DNA sequence: TGTGCCAGCAGTTACAGGTTTCCGGACAATGACCAGTTCTTC. Its protein is CASSYRFPDNDQFF. The J gene is TRBJ2-1, the V gene TRBV6-5, with D perhaps matching TRBD1 (5 bases). Per the germline V gene, CDR1 is MNHEY and CDR2 is SVGAGI. There are 14 residues in the CDR3.

The table lists this clonotype with many counts. The rearrangement joins TRBV5-5 to TRBJ2-1; unclear D gene. The germline V gene has CDR1 SGHKS and CDR2 YYEKEE (reference sequence). The CDR3 is 15 residues long. Trimming stripped 0 bases from V and 4 bases from J, with 11 bases between. The CDR3 loop reads CASSLVAVYYNEQFF. In nucleotides, the CDR3 is TGTGCCAGCAGCTTGGTTGCGGTGTATTACAATGAGCAGTTCTTC.

This clonotype was seen at least ten times. The genes are TRBV4-1 and TRBJ2-2; D remains ambiguous. Deletions cut 0 bases from V and 3 bases from J, with 11 bases between. CDR1 is MGHRA, CDR2 YSYEKL, per germline. The CDR3 spans 16 residues. CDR3 DNA: TGCGCCAGCAGCCAAGATCTCATAGAGGACACCGGGGAGCTGTTTTTT. Translation: CASSQDLIEDTGELFF.

This clonotype was picked up many times. The gene calls are TRBV9 and TRBJ2-3; 8 nucleotides agree with TRBD2. V lost 4 bases and J lost 9; bases outside the gene matches: 16. This CDR3 region has 16 residues. CDR1 and CDR2 from the germline V gene are SGDLS and YYNGEE. CDR3 in amino acids: CASSLDGGGTLGTQYF. The CDR3 nucleotides read TGTGCCAGCAGCCTGGATGGCGGGGGGACTTTGGGCACGCAGTATTTT.

At least ten counts were recorded for this clonotype. The chain carries TRBV5-6 and TRBJ1-6; no clear D. V lost 4 bases and J 7 bases, leaving 15 bases between the germline ends. Germline V gives CDR1 SGHDT, CDR2 YYEEEE. The CDR3 has 15 residues. The DNA of the CDR3 is TGTGCCAGCAGCCCCCGGGCCCCACTCAATTCACCCCTCCACTTT. Translating gives CASSPRAPLNSPLHF. The full variable domain, with the rest looked up from reference TRBV5-6 and TRBJ1-6, is DAGVTQSPTHLIKTRGQQVTLRCSPKSGHDTVSWYQQALGQGPQFIFQYYEEEERQRGNFPDRFSGHQFPNYSSELNVNALLLGDSALYLCASSPRAPLNSPLHFGNGTRLTVT.

This clonotype was counted many times. The chain joins TRBV12-3 or TRBV12-4 to TRBJ1-5; D is ambiguous. With 3 bases removed from V and 3 bases from J, the gap between germline ends came to 6 bases. This CDR3 is built from 13 residues. CDR3 sequence: CASSFRPNQPQHF. CDR3 DNA sequence: TGTGCCAGCAGTTTCCGACCCAATCAGCCCCAGCATTTT.

This clonotype was seen at least ten times. The J gene is TRBJ2-2, the V gene TRBV6-1, with D possibly matching TRBD1 (6 bases). Germline-derived CDR1 and CDR2 are MNHNS and SASEGT. The CDR3 totals 14 residues. Trimming pared 8 bases from V and 2 bases from J, leaving 12 bases between. CDR3 residues: CASGDTFNTGELFF. For the CDR3, the DNA is TGTGCCAGCGGGGACACCTTCAACACCGGGGAGCTGTTTTTT.

The table lists this clonotype with many counts. V is TRBV14 and J is TRBJ2-3; D unresolved. The V and J ends lost 0 bases and 2 bases respectively, with 9 bases between them. The CDR3 is made up of 15 amino acids. CDR1 and CDR2 (germline): SGHDN, FVKESK. The CDR3 is CASSQEVGLTDTQYF. The CDR3 bases are TGTGCCAGCAGCCAAGAAGTGGGCCTCACAGATACGCAGTATTTT.

This clonotype has ten or more counts. V and J are TRBV6-1 and TRBJ2-6; D is uncertain. The CDR3 totals 15 residues. CDR1 is MNHNS, CDR2 SASEGT, per germline. Trimming stripped 8 bases from V and 0 bases from J, with 11 bases between. Here the CDR3 reads CASYTPSSGANVLTF. Here the CDR3 DNA reads TGTGCCAGCTATACGCCGAGCTCTGGGGCCAACGTCCTGACTTTC.

The table lists this clonotype with a few counts. The J gene is TRBJ2-4, the V gene TRBV5-6; no clear D gene. CDR3 size: 14 residues. With 0 bases removed from V and 2 bases from J, the gap between germline ends came to 6 bases. Germline CDR1 and CDR2: SGHDT and YYEEEE. The CDR3 DNA follows: TGTGCCAGCAGCTTGGGGCCCACCAAAAACATTCAGTACTTC. This sequence encodes CASSLGPTKNIQYF.

This clonotype has at least ten counts. The chain couples TRBV10-3 to TRBJ2-2, with no clear D. V gave up 9 bases and J gave up 6 bases, with 14 bases separating them. The CDR3 covers 13 residues. CDR1 ENHRY and CDR2 SYGVKD come from the germline V gene. Here the CDR3 DNA reads TGTGCCATTCGTCCCCGAACGGCCGGGGAGCTGTTTTTT. Translating gives CAIRPRTAGELFF.

This clonotype was detected many times. V usage is TRBV7-2 and J usage is TRBJ2-3; the D is unclear. The V gene lost 5 bases and the J gene lost 6 bases, with 12 bases spanning the gap. Germline assignment: CDR1 SGHTA and CDR2 FQGNSA. The CDR3 is 13 amino acids. The CDR3 DNA follows: TGTGCCAGCAGCATAATCCGCCGCGATACGCAGTATTTT. Its translation: CASSIIRRDTQYF.

Comment on this clonotype: A much more abundant neighbour one base away suggests this may be a read error. This rearrangement joins TRBV7-8 to TRBJ2-1; 11 bases match TRBD2. Germline loops: CDR1 SGHVS, CDR2 FQNEAQ. The CDR3 runs 17 residues. CDR3 in DNA: TGTGCCAGCAGCGCCAGACTAGCGGGGAGCTCCTACAATGAGAAGTTCTTC. Protein: CASSARLAGSSYNEKFF.

This clonotype has a count of ten or more. The chain employs TRBV4-1 and TRBJ2-7, with D unclear. There are 15 residues in the CDR3. V was cut by 1 base and J by 3 bases, with 13 bases left in between. Germline V gene sequence: CDR1 MGHRA, CDR2 YSYEKL. Written as DNA, the CDR3 is TGCGCCAGCAGCCAAGTTGGTGGCGGATTCTACGAGCAGTACTTC. It specifies CASSQVGGGFYEQYF.

This clonotype appeared many times. The rearrangement links TRBV5-5 to TRBJ2-3; D is possibly TRBD1 (5 bases). V lost 4 bases, J lost 4 bases, and 22 bases lay in between. The CDR3 totals 17 residues. The germline CDR1 and CDR2 sequences are SGHKS and YYEKEE (reference sequence). The CDR3 region is CASSTNTAGNLADTQYF. CDR3 DNA sequence: TGTGCCAGCAGCACGAATACGGCAGGGAACTTAGCAGATACGCAGTATTTT.

This clonotype was detected ten times or more. V is TRBV27 and J is TRBJ2-7; D unresolved. The CDR3 is 14 amino acids. With 5 bases removed from V and 1 base from J, the gap between germline ends came to 12 bases. From germline, CDR1 is MNHEY and CDR2 SMNVEV (reference sequence). The CDR3 is CASSPSFGSYEQYF. The CDR3 DNA reads TGTGCCAGCAGTCCCTCGTTTGGTTCCTACGAGCAGTACTTC.

In its sample, this clonotype was seen many times. The chain uses TRBV7-2 and TRBJ2-1; tentative D call: TRBD2 (5 bases). The CDR3 has 12 residues. Germline loops: CDR1 SGHTA, CDR2 FQGNSA. Trimming left V 3 bases short and J 7 bases short, with 7 bases between. The DNA for the CDR3 is TGTGCCAGCAGCTTGTGGACTAATGAGCAGTTCTTC. Protein sequence: CASSLWTNEQFF.

This clonotype was found many times. This chain uses TRBV29-1 with TRBJ1-5; 8 nucleotides align to TRBD1. There are 12 residues in the CDR3. V lost 6 bases to trimming and J lost 5 bases; unmatched junction nucleotides: 3. Germline CDR1 is SQVTM and CDR2 is ANQGSEA. The CDR3 nucleotides read TGCAGCGTCGGGACAGGTGATCAGCCCCAGCATTTT. Its protein is CSVGTGDQPQHF.

This clonotype was found many times. The rearrangement links TRBV7-2 to TRBJ2-5, with TRBD2 matching 11 bases. The length of the CDR3 is 15 residues. Germline values: CDR1 SGHTA, CDR2 FQGNSA. Trimming cost V 6 bases and J 4 bases; bases outside gene matches: 7. CDR3 region: CASSSSGGPTETQYF. CDR3 bases: TGTGCCAGCAGTTCTAGCGGGGGGCCCACAGAGACCCAGTACTTC.

This clonotype has ten or more counts. This sequence joins TRBV5-1 and TRBJ1-1; 7 bases fit TRBD1. This CDR3 is built from 15 residues. Unmatched junction bases numbered 10, after V lost 4 bases and J lost 4 bases. Germline V gene lookup returns CDR1 SGHRS and CDR2 YFSETQ. The CDR3 DNA reads as TGCGCCAGCAGCCTTCGACAGGGTGGCAGCACTGAAGCTTTCTTT. This encodes CASSLRQGGSTEAFF.

The sample holds many counts of this clonotype. This chain links TRBV3-1 with TRBJ2-1; TRBD2 aligns across 10 bases. The germline V gene encodes CDR1 LGHDT and CDR2 YNNKEL (reference sequence). Trimming at V came to 4 bases and at J to 6 bases, leaving 6 bases not matched to a gene. This CDR3 is 15 amino acids long. The CDR3 loop reads CASSPQREGFNEQFF. The CDR3 DNA sequence: TGTGCCAGCAGCCCCCAGCGGGAGGGCTTCAATGAGCAGTTCTTC.

There are many counts of this clonotype. The J gene is TRBJ2-5, the V gene TRBV6-5; 7 bases match TRBD1. The CDR3 length is 15 residues. J lost 5 bases, V lost 0 bases, and 6 bases had no gene match. Germline CDR1 is MNHEY and CDR2 is SVGAGI. CDR3 coding DNA: TGTGCCAGCAGTTACTCGACAGGGCCCGGGGAGACCCAGTACTTC. Its protein is CASSYSTGPGETQYF.

There are a few counts of this clonotype. This chain links TRBV20-1 with TRBJ2-7; 10 bases are a match to TRBD2. Germline V gives CDR1 DFQATT, CDR2 SNEGSKA (reference sequence). V gave up 3 bases and J gave up 7 bases; unmatched junction bases: 6. This CDR3 spans 13 amino acids. The CDR3 here is CSASGLAVGEQYF. DNA for the CDR3: TGCAGTGCTAGTGGACTAGCGGTCGGGGAGCAGTACTTC.

In this sample, this clonotype turned up many times. The J gene is TRBJ1-5, the V gene TRBV5-5; tentatively, D is TRBD1 (5 bases). Deletions cut 0 bases from V and 6 bases from J, with 13 bases between. The CDR3 length is 15 residues. CDR1 is SGHKS and CDR2 is YYEKEE in the germline V gene (reference sequence). CDR3 coding DNA: TGTGCCAGCAGCTTGGTCCCGAGTGGGGGTCAGCCCCAGCATTTT. Encoded protein: CASSLVPSGGQPQHF.

The table lists this clonotype with many counts. The J gene is TRBJ1-5, the V gene TRBV4-2; 7 positions agree with TRBD1. Germline lookup yields CDR1 LGHNA and CDR2 YNFKEQ. V lost 1 base, J lost 3 bases, and 3 bases stayed unmatched. This CDR3 contains 15 residues. CDR3 sequence reads: CASSQVTGLNQPQHF. In DNA, the CDR3 is TGTGCCAGCAGCCAAGTGACAGGGCTCAATCAGCCCCAGCATTTT.

This clonotype was seen at least ten times. The rearrangement joins TRBV6-5 to TRBJ2-3; 12 nucleotides agree with TRBD2. The V and J ends lost 5 bases and 7 bases, in that order; junction bases with no gene match: 10. The CDR3 extends over 16 amino acids. CDR1 is MNHEY, CDR2 SVGAGI, per germline. CDR3 residues: CASSPTLAGGPYTQYF. The CDR3 DNA follows: TGTGCCAGCAGTCCTACTCTAGCGGGAGGGCCCTATACGCAGTATTTT.

Comment on this clonotype: A much larger clone lies a single base off, so this may be a read error. V and J are TRBV7-9 and TRBJ2-1; D is ambiguous. This CDR3 comprises 15 residues. Germline V CDR1 and CDR2: SEHNR, FQNEAQ (reference sequence). The CDR3 DNA reads TGTGCCAGCACCCCCTCAGAGAGCTCCTACCATGAGCAGTTCTTC. Translation: CASTPSESSYHEQFF.